Sequencing of this TCR beta chain was carried out in a study of blood T cell repertoires in COVID-19. Study at large: Sites in the United States, Italy and Spain provided acute and convalescent COVID-19 samples. In each case, the material was cDNA or gDNA derived from T cells, B-cell-depleted T cells, or PBMCs.

Only in-frame clones appear in the TCRdb table, and some are missing; sequencing was by immunoSEQ multiplex PCR. The sample has some 160,000 clones; roughly four fifths are singletons. Per the germline V gene, CDR1 is SGHNT and CDR2 is YYREEE (reference sequence). The length of the CDR3 is 14 residues. J gave up 6 bases and V 1 base, and 2 bases lay outside the gene matches. The chain is built from TRBV5-4 and TRBJ2-7; 12 bases are shared with TRBD2. The sequenced material came from peripheral blood. The receptor was derived from a human donor in a cohort sampled during active COVID-19. The CDR3 region is CASSLRLAGAEQYF. The CDR3 bases are TGTGCCAGCAGCTTGAGACTAGCGGGAGCCGAGCAGTACTTC.